This T cell receptor (beta chain) was sequenced during a study of cytomegalovirus exposure and HLA in healthy donors. The PCR used 60 Vbeta and 13 Jbeta primers. Produced via immunoSEQ multiplex PCR; TCRdb's table is partial and in-frame only. Altogether around 76,000 clones are present, about 81% being singletons, with the ten largest covering 8% to 9%. The clonotype originates from a woman between 40 and 50 years old in good health and CMV-seropositive. Material for sequencing was PBMCs.

The CDR3 protein is CAISVQGQNSPLHF. The DNA for the CDR3 is TGTGCCATCAGTGTACAGGGTCAAAATTCACCCCTCCACTTT. J is TRBJ1-6 and V is TRBV10-3, with D possibly being TRBD1 (6 bases). The CDR3 is 14 amino acids. V lost 4 bases to trimming and J lost 7 bases, with 11 bases between them. Per germline, CDR1 ENHRY and CDR2 SYGVKD.